This entry lists 22 T cell receptor beta chains sequenced from one sample in a study of T cells of healthy individuals (dated by TCRdb to 2017 to 2018). Library preparation used 5' RACE. Sequencing took place on an Illumina MiSeq. TCRdb ran its own pipeline on the public reads, namely fastp trimming at Q25 and MiXCR clone calling, and kept in-frame beta chains. For every CDR3 protein sequence, its rows merge into one entry that carries the most common genes and DNA. Present in this sample are over 95,000 distinct CDR3 sequences, approximately 15% of which were seen just once. The ten largest clonotypes hold over 5% of the sample. The source of these receptors is a human donor in good health.

For this clonotype: A much larger clone sits a single nucleotide away, making a read error possible. V gene TRBV29-1 combines with J gene TRBJ1-2; D remains unclear. The CDR3 contains 11 residues. Looked up from germline, CDR1 is SQVTM and CDR2 is ANQGSEA. The CDR3: CSIGTNYDYTF. The CDR3 nucleotides are TGCAGCATCGGAACAAACTATGACTACACCTTC.

This chain joins TRBV10-3 and TRBJ1-5; no definite D call. This CDR3 contains 14 residues. From germline, CDR1 is ENHRY and CDR2 SYGVKD. Between the trimmed V and J ends, which lost 6 bases and 1 base, there was a span of 10 bases. The CDR3 DNA is TGTGCCATCAGGTCGGGGAACAGCAATCAGCCCCAGCATTTT. Its protein is CAIRSGNSNQPQHF.

This clonotype was seen many times. In DNA form, the CDR3 reads TGTGCCAGCAGTGACTCGGGTGGAACCTACAATGAGCAGTTCTTC. This codes for CASSDSGGTYNEQFF. V usage is TRBV6-4 and J usage is TRBJ2-1; the D is unclear. Germline V CDR1 and CDR2: MRHNA, SNTAGT. V was cut by 0 bases and J by 2 bases, with 8 bases left in between. The CDR3 runs to 15 residues.

The chain carries TRBV7-8 and TRBJ2-7, with a possible D match to TRBD2 (6 bases). Germline V CDR1 and CDR2: SGHVS, FQNEAQ. The V end was cut by 5 bases, the J end by 2 bases, with 16 bases between. The CDR3 consists of 15 residues. The chain's CDR3 is CASSLSFGGAYEQYF. The CDR3 DNA follows: TGTGCCAGCAGCCTGAGTTTTGGAGGGGCCTACGAGCAGTACTTC.

The J gene is TRBJ2-3, the V gene TRBV5-1; no reliable D call. Looked up from germline, CDR1 is SGHRS and CDR2 is YFSETQ. The CDR3 is 13 amino acids. The ends were cut back, 2 bases at V and 3 bases at J, with 7 bases in the middle. The CDR3 coding sequence is TGCGCCAGCAGCTTCTTTGGTACAGATACGCAGTATTTT. As protein: CASSFFGTDTQYF.

The chain has TRBV4-3 and TRBJ1-6; D uncertain. The CDR3 consists of 16 residues. Germline V gene sequence: CDR1 LGHNA, CDR2 YSLEER. V lost 0 bases to trimming and J lost 7 bases, with 13 bases between them. CDR3 loop: CASSQDSDILNSPLHF. The CDR3 bases are TGCGCCAGCAGCCAAGATTCCGACATACTGAATTCACCCCTCCACTTT.

The chain recombines TRBV20-1 with TRBJ2-3; possibly TRBD2 for D (6 bases). Germline values: CDR1 DFQATT, CDR2 SNEGSKA (reference sequence). This CDR3 region has 14 residues. V shed 1 base and J shed 2 bases, with 10 bases lying between them. CDR3 bases: TGCAGTGCTAGAGGGACTAACCCCACAGATACGCAGTATTTT. Encoded protein: CSARGTNPTDTQYF.

This clonotype was seen many times. V gene TRBV28 combines with J gene TRBJ2-5, with 9 nucleotides matching TRBD2. The CDR3 contains 17 residues. The germline V gene encodes CDR1 MDHEN and CDR2 SYDVKM. V shed 2 bases and J 5 bases; nucleotides not matched to a gene: 12. Here the CDR3 reads CASSLGLAGSVEETQYF. Here the CDR3 DNA reads TGTGCCAGCAGTTTAGGCCTAGCGGGGTCGGTAGAGGAGACCCAGTACTTC.

J is TRBJ2-5 and V is TRBV6-2 or TRBV6-3; D remains ambiguous. CDR1 is MNHEY and CDR2 is SVGEGT in the germline V gene. The germline V and J ends were trimmed by 8 bases and 10 bases, with 14 bases remaining between them. The CDR3 is 11 residues long. CDR3 residues: CASSAQVGQYF. The CDR3 DNA follows: TGTGCCAGCTCCGCCCAGGTGGGCCAGTACTTC.

This clonotype was counted ten times or more. The rearrangement joins TRBV28 to TRBJ1-2; D is uncertain. Germline assignment: CDR1 MDHEN and CDR2 SYDVKM. Between the trimmed V and J ends, which lost 7 bases and 2 bases, there was a span of 8 bases. This CDR3 spans 12 amino acids. CDR3 DNA sequence: TGTGCCAGCACCCGGCGGAACTATGGCTACACCTTC. It specifies CASTRRNYGYTF.

This clonotype was detected ten times or more. The chain links TRBV28 to TRBJ2-3; D is unresolved. Between the trimmed V and J ends, which lost 2 bases and 4 bases, there was a span of 7 bases. Per the germline V gene, CDR1 is MDHEN and CDR2 is SYDVKM. CDR3 length equals 13 residues. CDR3 sequence reads: CASSLNIADTQYF. CDR3 nucleotide sequence: TGTGCCAGCAGTTTAAACATAGCAGATACGCAGTATTTT.

This clonotype occurred a few times. The V gene is TRBV20-1, the J gene TRBJ2-7; D may correspond to TRBD1 or TRBD2 (6 bases each). Germline V gene data show CDR1 as DFQATT and CDR2 as SNEGSKA (reference sequence). This CDR3 spans 11 amino acids. The CDR3 DNA follows: TGCAGCTTTACGGGGGCCAGCGAGCAGTACTTC. This sequence encodes CSFTGASEQYF.

This clonotype was seen only a few times. This sequence joins TRBV10-3 and TRBJ2-2; 7 bases agree with TRBD2. CDR3 length equals 13 residues. After removal of 10 bases from V and 4 bases from J, the junction contained 6 bases not matched to a gene. Germline assignment: CDR1 ENHRY and CDR2 SYGVKD. CDR3 in DNA: TGTGCCACCAGCGGGGACTCCACCGGGGAGCTGTTTTTT. Amino acid sequence: CATSGDSTGELFF.

This clonotype appeared many times. V is TRBV28 and J is TRBJ2-1; D is possibly TRBD2 (5 bases). The CDR3 contains 12 residues. V lost 3 bases and J 7 bases, leaving 7 bases between the germline ends. The germline V gene encodes CDR1 MDHEN and CDR2 SYDVKM. The CDR3 spells CASSFSGNEQFF. The CDR3 region has the DNA TGTGCCAGCAGTTTTTCGGGGAATGAGCAGTTCTTC. Drawing the rest from reference TRBV28 and TRBJ2-1, the complete variable domain is DVKVTQSSRYLVKRTGEKVFLECVQDMDHENMFWYRQDPGLGLRLIYFSYDVKMKEKGDIPEGYSVSREKKERFSLILESASTNQTSMYLCASSFSGNEQFFGPGTRLTVL.

This clonotype was seen more than once but under ten times. The chain is built from TRBV11-1 and TRBJ2-7; D might be TRBD1 (7 bases). V dropped 5 bases and J dropped 6 bases, with 23 bases sitting between them. Germline values: CDR1 SGHAT, CDR2 FQDESV (reference sequence). The CDR3 length is 16 residues. CDR3 amino acids: CASSARLDRAGGEQYF. The CDR3 DNA reads as TGTGCCAGCAGCGCCCGACTAGACAGGGCAGGAGGCGAGCAGTACTTC.

The rearrangement joins TRBV3-1 to TRBJ2-2, with 8 bases that match TRBD1. The V segment lost 0 bases and the J segment 8 bases; nucleotides outside the gene matches: 8. Germline CDR1 reads LGHDT; CDR2 reads YNNKEL (reference sequence). There are 16 residues in the CDR3. The DNA for the CDR3 is TGTGCCAGCAGCCAAGACAGGGGGCCCCATGCTGGGGAGCTGTTTTTT. It translates to CASSQDRGPHAGELFF. The full variable domain, with the rest looked up from reference TRBV3-1 and TRBJ2-2, is DTAVSQTPKYLVTQMGNDKSIKCEQNLGHDTMYWYKQDSKKFLKIMFSYNNKELIINETVPNRFSPKSPDKAHLNLHINSLELGDSAVYFCASSQDRGPHAGELFFGEGSRLTVL.

This clonotype was detected only a few times. The CDR3 DNA is TGTGCCAGCAGTTACCCCGTCAGAAGGAACACCGGGGAGCTGTTTTTT. This codes for CASSYPVRRNTGELFF. This chain uses TRBV6-2 or TRBV6-3 with TRBJ2-2; no clear D gene. V gave up 2 bases and J gave up 1 base, with 11 bases separating them. Germline V gene data show CDR1 as MNHEY and CDR2 as SVGEGT. CDR3 length: 16 amino acids.

This clonotype was observed many times. The V gene is TRBV7-8, the J gene TRBJ1-3, with unresolved D. CDR3 size: 13 residues. Per the germline V gene, CDR1 is SGHVS and CDR2 is FQNEAQ. The ends were cut back, 5 bases at V and 4 bases at J, with 9 bases in the middle. The DNA for the CDR3 is TGTGCCAGCAGCCTCACAACCGGAAACACCATATATTTT. Its protein is CASSLTTGNTIYF.

The V gene is TRBV4-2, the J gene TRBJ2-4, with 8 bases fitting TRBD2. Looked up from germline, CDR1 is LGHNA and CDR2 is YNFKEQ. CDR3 length: 16 amino acids. Trimming took 2 bases from V and 2 from J; bases not matched to a gene: 5. The DNA of the CDR3 is TGTGCCAGCAGCCAAAGCGGGAGTGGGTCCAAAAACATTCAGTACTTC. It is translated as CASSQSGSGSKNIQYF.

In its sample, this clonotype is medium-sized. The chain links TRBV27 to TRBJ1-5; D may be TRBD1 (5 bases). The CDR3 is 14 residues long. Germline CDR1 MNHEY, CDR2 SMNVEV (reference sequence). V was shortened by 5 bases and J by 6 bases, with 14 bases between the two germline ends. CDR3 sequence: CASSPTGVGQPQHF. CDR3 coding DNA: TGTGCCAGCAGTCCCACGGGGGTTGGTCAGCCCCAGCATTTT.

This clonotype was counted at least ten times. The V gene is TRBV20-1, the J gene TRBJ1-1, with 11 bases identical to TRBD1. V shed 5 bases, J shed 0 bases, and the junction held 5 bases outside the gene matches. CDR3 length: 15 residues. Germline lookup yields CDR1 DFQATT and CDR2 SNEGSKA (reference sequence). The CDR3 protein is CSAVDRGRMNTEAFF. CDR3 nucleotides: TGCAGTGCTGTGGACAGGGGGCGGATGAACACTGAAGCTTTCTTT.

The V call is TRBV7-2, the J call TRBJ1-5; a weak D match, TRBD1 (6 bases). This CDR3 comprises 14 residues. With 5 bases removed from V and 4 bases from J, the gap between germline ends came to 12 bases. Germline V gene lookup returns CDR1 SGHTA and CDR2 FQGNSA. The CDR3 DNA reads as TGTGCCAGCAGCGTCACAGGGAAGAATCAGCCCCAGCATTTT. Translating gives CASSVTGKNQPQHF.